These 12 T cell receptor beta chains originate from one sample sequenced in a study of Graves' ophthalmopathy and Graves' hyperthyroidism (dated by TCRdb to 2016 to 2019). Sequencing instrument: Illumina HiSeq 2000. For repertoire sequencing, the TCR beta CDR3 regions were amplified from RNA transcripts. A first-round RT-PCR used HTBI primers with the Qiagen OneStep RT-PCR kit, followed by a second-round multiplex PCR, size selection and purification. TCRdb reprocessed the public reads (quality trimming at Q25 with fastp, clone calling with MiXCR) and kept in-frame beta chains. Under each unique CDR3 protein, matching rows form one entry showing the most common genes and DNA. The sample table shows 600,000 to 700,000 distinct CDR3 sequences, and under 50% are seen once. The top ten clonotypes cover 3% to 3.5% of the sample. The sample comprised peripheral blood. The receptor source for this set is an adult man with Graves' ophthalmopathy.

At least ten counts were recorded for this clonotype. The CDR3 DNA is TGTGCCAGCATAGGGAATCCCTACGAGCAGTACTTC. It yields the protein CASIGNPYEQYF. The genes are TRBV2 and TRBJ2-7; no definite D call. CDR1 is SNHLY and CDR2 is FYNNEI in the germline V gene. The length of the CDR3 is 12 residues. Trimming left V 7 bases short and J 2 bases short, with 9 bases between.

The chain combines TRBV7-8 with TRBJ1-5, with D unclear. CDR1 is SGHVS, CDR2 FQNEAQ, per germline. Trimming pared 1 base from V and 9 bases from J, leaving 7 bases between. The CDR3 runs 12 residues. CDR3 in amino acids: CASSLGAGPQHF. The CDR3 DNA follows: TGTGCCAGCAGCTTAGGAGCGGGGCCCCAGCATTTT.

CDR3 in amino acids: CASSQDPPYEQYF. Written as DNA, the CDR3 is TGTGCCAGCAGCCAAGATCCCCCCTACGAGCAGTACTTC. The gene calls are TRBV9 and TRBJ2-7; D is undetermined. Germline-derived CDR1 and CDR2 are SGDLS and YYNGEE. This CDR3 has 13 residues. V lost 4 bases and J lost 2, with 10 bases in between.

This chain joins TRBV7-9 and TRBJ2-7; 10 positions match TRBD2. This CDR3 has 17 amino acids. Trimming at V came to 1 base and at J to 4 bases, leaving 10 bases not matched to a gene. CDR1 is SEHNR, CDR2 FQNEAQ, per germline (reference sequence). CDR3 nucleotides: TGTGCCAGCAGCTTAGACCCAGCGGGGGGGCAATGGTACGAGCAGTACTTC. As protein: CASSLDPAGGQWYEQYF.

The CDR3 sequence is CSARRQGTTDSPLHF. The DNA for the CDR3 is TGCAGTGCTAGACGGCAGGGGACGACGGATTCACCCCTCCACTTT. The J gene is TRBJ1-6, the V gene TRBV20-1; D possibly corresponds to TRBD1 (6 bases). The CDR3 has 15 residues. V dropped 2 bases and J dropped 8 bases, with 16 bases sitting between them. The germline CDR1 and CDR2 sequences are DFQATT and SNEGSKA (reference sequence).

This clonotype was seen at least ten times. This sequence joins TRBV12-3 or TRBV12-4 and TRBJ2-7, with D tentatively TRBD1 (7 bases). V gave up 0 bases and J gave up 6 bases, with 12 bases separating them. CDR3 size: 14 residues. The DNA of the CDR3 is TGTGCCAGCAGTTTAGCCCCAGGGGGGTTCGAGCAGTACTTC. The encoded protein is CASSLAPGGFEQYF.

Concerning this clonotype: One end of the junction fails to match germline, which may point to a read error. This chain uses TRBV25-1 with TRBJ2-7; D is perhaps TRBD1 (6 bases). The CDR3 spans 14 residues. In germline, CDR1 is MGHDK, CDR2 SYGVNS. CDR3 bases: TGCGCCAGCAGCTTGGGCAGGGGTGTCTACGAGCAGTACTTC. This gives the protein CASSLGRGVYEQYF.

This clonotype was detected ten times or more. The rearrangement links TRBV7-9 to TRBJ2-5; D is uncertain. Trimming pared 2 bases from V and 5 bases from J, leaving 9 bases between. CDR1 and CDR2 from the germline V gene are SEHNR and FQNEAQ (reference sequence). The CDR3 length is 13 residues. CDR3 sequence reads: CASSLLLGETQYF. CDR3 DNA sequence: TGTGCCAGCAGCTTACTTCTAGGGGAGACCCAGTACTTC. Complete variable domain (other parts from reference TRBV7-9 and TRBJ2-5): DTGVSQNPRHKITKRGQNVTFRCDPISEHNRLYWYRQTLGQGPEFLTYFQNEAQLEKSRLLSDRFSAERPKGSFSTLEIQRTEQGDSAMYLCASSLLLGETQYFGPGTRLLVL.

This clonotype was detected ten times or more. This rearrangement joins TRBV25-1 to TRBJ1-4; D remains ambiguous. This CDR3 contains 14 residues. Deletions cut 2 bases from V and 0 bases from J, with 4 bases between. Looked up from germline, CDR1 is MGHDK and CDR2 is SYGVNS. The CDR3 protein is CASSERTTNEKLFF. Written as DNA, the CDR3 is TGTGCCAGCAGTGAACGGACAACTAATGAAAAACTGTTTTTT.

This clonotype was seen many times. The genes are TRBV6-5 and TRBJ1-1, with 7 positions matching TRBD1. The CDR3 length is 14 residues. Germline CDR1 MNHEY, CDR2 SVGAGI. The J segment lost 2 bases and the V segment lost 6 bases, leaving 6 bases of the junction unmatched. The CDR3 DNA follows: TGTGCCAGCAGGACTGGGACAGCTAACACTGAAGCTTTCTTT. It specifies CASRTGTANTEAFF.

This clonotype showed up many times. CDR3 nucleotides: TGTGCCAGCAGCGTAGGAACTAGCGGGGGCCGCCACCCTCAAGAGACCCAGTACTTC. Translating gives CASSVGTSGGRHPQETQYF. The gene calls are TRBV9 and TRBJ2-5; 11 bases are shared with TRBD2. Germline V gene data show CDR1 as SGDLS and CDR2 as YYNGEE. The CDR3 has 19 residues. V lost 0 bases, J lost 2 bases, and 12 bases stayed unmatched.

This clonotype was observed at least ten times. The gene calls are TRBV7-9 and TRBJ2-7; 7 positions match TRBD1. There are 15 residues in the CDR3. Germline-derived CDR1 and CDR2 are SEHNR and FQNEAQ (reference sequence). The trim removed 5 bases at V and 6 bases at J, leaving 13 bases unmatched. In DNA form, the CDR3 reads TGTGCCAGCAGCACCCGACAGGGCCCATCGGGCGAGCAGTACTTC. It is translated as CASSTRQGPSGEQYF.